The 6 T cell receptor beta chains presented below share a single source sample, sequenced in a study of blood T cells in healthy people across ages. Next came a second PCR, run for about 6 to 12 cycles, which used a sample-barcoded 5' primer along with a J-beta primer mix. TCRdb reanalysed the 5' RACE reads using MiXCR and keeps one entry per CDR3 protein. The repertoire holds over 1,200,000 distinct CDR3 sequences, with 59% as singletons. Sample: blood. The receptors originated from a man aged 18 to 29 in good health.

The chain carries TRBV2 and TRBJ2-7, with D perhaps matching TRBD2 (5 bases). CDR1 is SNHLY, CDR2 FYNNEI, per germline. This CDR3 is built from 16 residues. V shed 5 bases and J shed 2 bases, with 19 bases lying between them. This CDR3 reads CASSKDPVSAPYEQYF. DNA of the CDR3: TGTGCCAGCAGTAAAGACCCCGTTAGCGCCCCCTACGAGCAGTACTTC.

As regards this clonotype: A much bigger clone sits one base away, suggesting this may be a read error. The CDR3 region is CAGTPGTGGYEQYF. In DNA, the CDR3 is TGTGCCGGCACTCCCGGGACAGGGGGTTACGAGCAGTACTTC. The rearrangement joins TRBV3-1 to TRBJ2-5, with 11 bases that match TRBD1. The J call is uncertain, as TRBJ2-7 better fits the DNA end. The CDR3 spans 14 residues. The V gene's germline CDR1 is LGHDT and CDR2 YNNKEL (reference sequence).

The V call is TRBV20-1, the J call TRBJ1-1, with no clear D. Trimming pared 3 bases from V and 0 bases from J, leaving 11 bases between. Germline CDR1 DFQATT, CDR2 SNEGSKA (reference sequence). This CDR3 has 14 amino acids. In DNA form, the CDR3 reads TGCAGTGCTAGCCCCGAAGCAATGAACACTGAAGCTTTCTTT. It yields the protein CSASPEAMNTEAFF.

This clonotype appeared a few times. The chain links TRBV4-1 to TRBJ2-5, with D possibly TRBD2 on 6 matching bases. CDR3 size: 15 residues. Germline V CDR1 and CDR2: MGHRA, YSYEKL. V lost 1 base to trimming and J lost 1 base, with 10 bases between them. CDR3 sequence (DNA): TGCGCCAGCAGCCAAGTCCCCGGGGGCCAAGAGACCCAGTACTTC. This sequence encodes CASSQVPGGQETQYF.

The V gene is TRBV4-1, the J gene TRBJ2-7, with D perhaps being TRBD1 or TRBD2 (5 bases each). Trimming removed 0 bases from V and 0 bases from J, with 12 bases in between. The germline V gene has CDR1 MGHRA and CDR2 YSYEKL. This CDR3 is 16 amino acids long. CDR3 region: CASSQESPGSSYEQYF. The DNA of the CDR3 is TGCGCCAGCAGCCAAGAAAGTCCAGGGAGCTCCTACGAGCAGTACTTC.

This chain connects TRBV12-3 or TRBV12-4 to TRBJ2-1, with D perhaps matching TRBD2 (5 bases). Trimming took off 3 bases at V and 4 bases at J, with 13 bases between the two ends. The CDR3 covers 15 residues. CDR3 in amino acids: CASSFGLTAYNEQFF. The CDR3 nucleotides read TGTGCCAGCAGTTTTGGACTGACGGCTTACAATGAGCAGTTCTTC.